These T cell receptor beta chains were read from a single sample in a study of blood T cells in healthy people across ages. TCRdb independently ran MiXCR on the 5' RACE reads; one entry per CDR3 protein. The sample consists of 1.5 million to 2 million distinct CDR3 sequences, 28% of them appearing once. Sequences were obtained from blood. The receptors stem from a woman aged 25-40 years in good health. Each CDR3 is given without its conserved first and last residue. The D gene is left open where the match is weak.

d_gene | v_gene | CDR3aa
NA | TRBV11-2 | ASRGRDPNEQF
TRBD1 | TRBV7-2 | ASSHRQGRRDEQF
TRBD1 | TRBV9 | ASSEDRETGELF
TRBD2 | TRBV28 | ASSSLAGWSSYEQY
TRBD2 | TRBV2 | ASSSHSGGRNEQY
NA | TRBV27 | ATKPGLANEKLF
NA | TRBV5-1 | ASSPRLGGDTQY
NA | TRBV20-1 | SATRGSGTGDTQY
NA | TRBV29-1 | SVEDPLYEQY
TRBD1 | TRBV6-5 | ASSYSTGTGGYEQY
NA | TRBV27 | ASSYGDPGTQY
NA | TRBV20-1 | SARGSGRGGYT
TRBD2 | TRBV20-1 | SAMVPSGLTDTQY
NA | TRBV5-6 | ASSLWAAYEQY
TRBD2 | TRBV4-1 | AGSQTGTSVYEQY
TRBD1 | TRBV20-1 | SALLGTAYEQF
NA | TRBV5-4 | ASSPRLERTQY
TRBD1 | TRBV6-6 | ASSRDSRGGYT
NA | TRBV20-1 | SARDRVTEAF
NA | TRBV4-3 | ASSRQTIGGEQF
TRBD2 | TRBV7-2 | ASSLASLAATQY
TRBD2 | TRBV29-1 | SVEARLAGGLGLSGYEQY
TRBD1 | TRBV12-3/TRBV12-4 | ASSQGVQSFNEQF
TRBD2 | TRBV5-1 | ASSYSGKQF
NA | TRBV7-9 | VSSPPRELDNYGYT
TRBD1 | TRBV6-2/TRBV6-3 | ASEPLDREGETQY
NA | TRBV9 | ASSSRRNNNEQF
NA | TRBV18 | ASSPLAEKRGTDTQY
TRBD1 | TRBV20-1 | SAGQGSGNQPQH
NA | TRBV14 | ASSQQGPIPSPDTQY
NA | TRBV20-1 | SASGGAYEQY
TRBD1 | TRBV12-3/TRBV12-4 | ASSLTGTGETQY
NA | TRBV20-1 | SARDQSGRRDNEQF
TRBD2 | TRBV7-2 | ASSLAGEVEQY
NA | TRBV27 | APPRGGTDTQY
TRBD1 | TRBV12-3/TRBV12-4 | ASRLDRWSYEQY
TRBD2 | TRBV20-1 | SATGLAGVSEQF
NA | TRBV2 | ASKRGLYGGIDEQF
TRBD1 | TRBV12-3/TRBV12-4 | ASSFRDRINSPLH
TRBD2 | TRBV20-1 | SASLGGVGDTQY
TRBD1 | TRBV5-1 | ASKGAVSGANVLT
TRBD2 | TRBV10-2 | ASRGGSKQF
TRBD2 | TRBV6-2/TRBV6-3 | ASGIAGADYNEQF
NA | TRBV20-1 | SARDGDSLGGYT
NA | TRBV2 | ASSPVEWDETQY
TRBD1 | TRBV20-1 | SARDRGPNEAF
NA | TRBV18 | ASSPPLTGGDEQY
TRBD1 | TRBV28 | ASIPTGWMETQY
TRBD1 | TRBV7-7 | ASSNGQGAEQY
TRBD2 | TRBV13 | ASSLDSGGSTDTQY
NA | TRBV24-1 | ATSDLRGGGRTDTQY